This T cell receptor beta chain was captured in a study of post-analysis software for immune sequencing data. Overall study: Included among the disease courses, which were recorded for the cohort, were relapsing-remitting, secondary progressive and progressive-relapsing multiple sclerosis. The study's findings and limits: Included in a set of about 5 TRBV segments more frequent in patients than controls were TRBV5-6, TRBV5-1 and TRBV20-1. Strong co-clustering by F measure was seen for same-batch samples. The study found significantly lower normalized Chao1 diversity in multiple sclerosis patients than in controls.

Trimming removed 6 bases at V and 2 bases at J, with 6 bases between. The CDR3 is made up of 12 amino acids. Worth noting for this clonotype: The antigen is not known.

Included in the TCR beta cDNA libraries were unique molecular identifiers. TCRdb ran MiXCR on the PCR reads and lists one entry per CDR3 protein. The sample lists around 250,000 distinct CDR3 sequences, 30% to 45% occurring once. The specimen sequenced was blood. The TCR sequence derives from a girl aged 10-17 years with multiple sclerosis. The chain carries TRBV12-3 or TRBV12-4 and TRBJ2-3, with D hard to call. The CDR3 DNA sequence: TGTGCCAGCAGGGCCTCCACAGATACGCAGTATTTT. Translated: CASRASTDTQYF.